This TCR beta chain was obtained from a study of T cell changes during pregnancy in multiple sclerosis. Here immunoSEQ multiplex PCR was the method, and the copy in TCRdb shows in-frame clones only, minus some. The table includes around 25,000 clones, roughly 80% detected once. This TCR came from a female donor in good health, enrolled as a control in a pregnancy study. The material sequenced was CD8+ T cells from peripheral blood mononuclear cells, taken in the first trimester of pregnancy.

The CDR3 DNA sequence: TGTGCCAGCAGCCACCTACTAGCGGGACTGACCTACGAGCAGTACTTC. Translated: CASSHLLAGLTYEQYF. J is TRBJ2-7 and V is TRBV7-9; 10 bases match TRBD2. CDR1 is SEHNR and CDR2 is FQNEAQ in the germline V gene (reference sequence). This CDR3 contains 16 residues. V gave up 5 bases and J gave up 2 bases; unmatched junction bases: 9.